This T cell receptor beta chain was captured in a study of human T cells and chemical hapten exposure. Whole-study findings and limits: Versus controls, expanded TCRs had significantly more large CDR3 similarity clusters. The study found that DPC sensitization did not change TCRs above 1 in 1000 frequency.

Methods used by the authors: Across samples, TCR counts had a median of roughly 98,000 and ranged from about 20,000 to 750,000. TCRdb analysed the RACE reads with MiXCR anew, one entry per CDR3 protein. Here the V and J calls rest on TCRdb's processing, not on the authors' analysis. Of roughly 69,000 distinct CDR3 sequences listed, approximately 10% were seen once; the top ten hold about 6.9%. Time point denoted: patch test 2, 6 weeks after DPC sensitization. Noted treatment: therapeutic diphenylcyclopropenone sensitization with weekly scalp DPC. Donation of samples came from alopecia patients who were 18 to 70 years old and suitable for DPC. For this clonotype: Antigen unknown.

Sequencing was performed on whole blood, taken in connection with sensitization to the hapten diphenylcyclopropenone (DPC). This receptor was taken from a woman aged 50 to 60 with alopecia areata. Some clones in this sample may be carry-over from other donors' samples.

The CDR3 sequence is CASSLGGSTNTGELFF. In DNA, the CDR3 is TGTGCCAGCAGCTTAGGGGGAAGTACGAACACCGGGGAGCTGTTTTTT. The chain links TRBV11-1 to TRBJ2-2; D gene ambiguous. CDR3 length equals 16 residues. The V end lost 1 base, the J end lost 0 bases, and 9 bases lay between the germline ends. Germline V gene lookup returns CDR1 SGHAT and CDR2 FQDESV (reference sequence).